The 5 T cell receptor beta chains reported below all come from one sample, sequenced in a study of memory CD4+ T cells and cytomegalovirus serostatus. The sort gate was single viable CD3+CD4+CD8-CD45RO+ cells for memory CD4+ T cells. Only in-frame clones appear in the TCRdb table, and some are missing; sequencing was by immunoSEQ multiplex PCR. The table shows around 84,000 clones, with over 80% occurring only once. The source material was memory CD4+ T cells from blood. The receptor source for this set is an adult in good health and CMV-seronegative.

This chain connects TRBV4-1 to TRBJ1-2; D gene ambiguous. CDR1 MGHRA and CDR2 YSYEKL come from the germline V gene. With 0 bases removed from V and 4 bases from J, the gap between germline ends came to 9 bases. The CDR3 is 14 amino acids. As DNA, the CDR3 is TGCGCCAGCAGCCAAGACGCGCGGGGCTATGGCTACACCTTC. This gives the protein CASSQDARGYGYTF.

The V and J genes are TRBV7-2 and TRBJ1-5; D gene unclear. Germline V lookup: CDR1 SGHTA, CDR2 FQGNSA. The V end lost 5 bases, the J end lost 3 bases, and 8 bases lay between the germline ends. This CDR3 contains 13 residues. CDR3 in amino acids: CASSLRVNQPQHF. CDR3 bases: TGTGCCAGCAGCCTACGAGTCAATCAGCCCCAGCATTTT.

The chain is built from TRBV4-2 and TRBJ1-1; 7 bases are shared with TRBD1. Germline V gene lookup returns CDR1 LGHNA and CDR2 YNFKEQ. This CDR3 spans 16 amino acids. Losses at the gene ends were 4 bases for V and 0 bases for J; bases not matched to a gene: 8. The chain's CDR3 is CASSLTGNPMNTEAFF. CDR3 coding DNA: TGTGCCAGCAGCCTGACAGGGAACCCCATGAACACTGAAGCTTTCTTT.

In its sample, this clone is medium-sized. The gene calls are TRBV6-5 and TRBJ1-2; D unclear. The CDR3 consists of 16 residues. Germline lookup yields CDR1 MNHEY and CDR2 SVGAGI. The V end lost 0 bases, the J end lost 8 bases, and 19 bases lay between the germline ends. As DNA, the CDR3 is TGTGCCAGCAGTTACTCGTTCCAAGGCGGATGGGGAGGCTACACCTTC. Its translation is CASSYSFQGGWGGYTF.

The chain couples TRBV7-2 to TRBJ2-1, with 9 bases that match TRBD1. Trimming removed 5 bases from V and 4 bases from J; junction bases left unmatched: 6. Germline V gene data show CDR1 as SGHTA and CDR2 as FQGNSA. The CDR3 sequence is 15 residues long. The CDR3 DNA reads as TGTGCCAGCAGCCTCCTAGGGACAGGGTACAATGAGCAGTTCTTC. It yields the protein CASSLLGTGYNEQFF.